One and the same sample provided the 23 T cell receptor beta chains below, sequenced in a study of blood T cell repertoires in COVID-19. Only in-frame clones appear in the TCRdb table, and some are missing; sequencing was by immunoSEQ multiplex PCR. The data hold about 180,000 clones, with around 80% observed a single time. The sequenced sample was peripheral blood. Receptors were obtained from a woman between 65 and 79 years old with acute or convalescent COVID-19.

A single count supports this clone. V and J are TRBV29-1 and TRBJ2-7; 14 bases align to TRBD2. Trimming removed 2 bases from V and 2 bases from J; junction bases left unmatched: 5. Germline CDR1 and CDR2: SQVTM and ANQGSEA. The CDR3 is 16 amino acids. The chain's CDR3 is CSVETTSGGVPYEQYF. CDR3 in DNA: TGCAGCGTTGAAACGACTAGCGGGGGGGTCCCCTACGAGCAGTACTTC.

The CDR3 protein is CASSYYDRVEQYF. The CDR3 nucleotides read TGTGCCAGCAGTTACTATGACAGGGTCGAGCAGTACTTC. This chain links TRBV6-6 with TRBJ2-7, with 7 bases identical to TRBD1. This CDR3 comprises 13 residues. Germline V lookup: CDR1 MNHNY, CDR2 SVGAGI (reference sequence). The J segment lost 6 bases and the V segment lost 1 base, leaving 3 bases of the junction unmatched.

J is TRBJ1-3 and V is TRBV6-5; the match to TRBD1 covers 7 bases. V shed 4 bases, J shed 4 bases, and the junction held 4 bases outside the gene matches. CDR3 length equals 14 residues. In germline, CDR1 is MNHEY, CDR2 SVGAGI. The CDR3: CASSFTGVGNTIYF. The CDR3 region has the DNA TGTGCCAGCAGTTTCACAGGGGTCGGAAACACCATATATTTT.

The sample holds one count of this clone. This chain connects TRBV5-1 to TRBJ1-2, with 8 positions matching TRBD1. In germline, CDR1 is SGHRS, CDR2 YFSETQ. Germline trimming cut 0 bases from V and 3 bases from J; bases unmatched to any gene: 10. The CDR3 has 17 amino acids. CDR3 sequence (DNA): TGCGCCAGCAGCTTGGGAGATTTGACAGGGGTGGACTATGGCTACACCTTC. As protein: CASSLGDLTGVDYGYTF.

Comment on this clone: At the DNA level, this CDR3 is encoded by other sequences in the same sample as well. J is TRBJ1-2 and V is TRBV19, with D uncertain. Per germline, CDR1 LNHDA and CDR2 SQIVND (reference sequence). The ends were cut back, 1 base at V and 0 bases at J, with 6 bases in the middle. The CDR3 contains 14 residues. For the CDR3, the DNA is TGTGCCAGTAGTATAGGCCCGGCTAACTATGGCTACACCTTC. Translation gives CASSIGPANYGYTF.

This chain links TRBV19 with TRBJ1-4, with 9 bases fitting TRBD1. V dropped 4 bases and J dropped 7; count of bases not matched to a gene: 4. CDR1 LNHDA and CDR2 SQIVND come from the germline V gene (reference sequence). The length of the CDR3 is 14 residues. CDR3 sequence: CASSTRQGGEKLFF. DNA of the CDR3: TGTGCCAGTAGTACCCGACAGGGGGGTGAAAAACTGTTTTTT.

This sequence joins TRBV14 and TRBJ1-4; 9 bases are shared with TRBD1. Losses at the gene ends were 4 bases for V and 5 bases for J; bases not matched to a gene: 5. This CDR3 is 15 amino acids long. The germline V gene has CDR1 SGHDN and CDR2 FVKESK. CDR3 sequence (DNA): TGTGCCAGCAGCCTTTTACAGGGGGCGAATGAAAAACTGTTTTTT. Translating it yields CASSLLQGANEKLFF.

The table lists this clone with a count of one. The V call is TRBV18, the J call TRBJ1-6; TRBD1 might be the D (6 bases). Germline-derived CDR1 and CDR2 are KGHSH and LQKENI. The CDR3 length is 15 residues. The ends were cut back, 0 bases at V and 5 bases at J, with 8 bases in the middle. The CDR3 nucleotides read TGTGCCAGCTCACCACCCAACAGGGATAATTCACCCCTCCACTTT. Its translation is CASSPPNRDNSPLHF.

V is TRBV28 and J is TRBJ2-1, with TRBD2 matching over 12 bases. V lost 3 bases, J lost 8 bases, and 11 bases stayed unmatched. The CDR3 is 17 residues long. Germline CDR1 is MDHEN and CDR2 is SYDVKM. This chain's CDR3 is CASSFRGGLAGMDEQFF. The CDR3 coding sequence is TGTGCCAGCAGTTTTAGGGGTGGACTAGCGGGGATGGATGAGCAGTTCTTC.

CDR3 protein: CASKNRGMNTEAFF. For the CDR3, the DNA is TGTGCCAGCAAGAACAGGGGTATGAACACTGAAGCTTTCTTT. The rearrangement links TRBV6-5 to TRBJ1-1; 7 bases align to TRBD1. Germline CDR1 and CDR2: MNHEY and SVGAGI. The CDR3 has 14 residues. With V trimmed by 7 bases and J by 0 bases, 5 bases remained unmatched.

V and J are TRBV19 and TRBJ1-1; the D is unclear. The CDR3 sequence is 14 residues long. Germline lookup yields CDR1 LNHDA and CDR2 SQIVND (reference sequence). The germline V and J ends were trimmed by 7 bases and 5 bases, with 17 bases remaining between them. The CDR3 here is CASTTGWEGTEAFF. CDR3 nucleotide sequence: TGTGCCAGTACCACTGGATGGGAGGGTACTGAAGCTTTCTTT.

The chain has TRBV16 and TRBJ1-1; a weak D match, TRBD1 (5 bases). This CDR3 is built from 15 residues. CDR1 and CDR2 (germline): KGHSY, FQNENV. With 2 bases removed from V and 0 bases from J, the gap between germline ends came to 10 bases. In DNA form, the CDR3 reads TGTGCCAGCAGCCAAAACCGGGGGATGAACACTGAAGCTTTCTTT. Protein sequence: CASSQNRGMNTEAFF.

The rearrangement joins TRBV28 to TRBJ2-7; perhaps TRBD2 as D (5 bases). The CDR3 loop spans 15 amino acids. The V gene lost 5 bases and the J gene lost 1 base, with 15 bases spanning the gap. Germline V gene data show CDR1 as MDHEN and CDR2 as SYDVKM. The CDR3 sequence is CASSRPGKGSYEQYF. The CDR3 DNA is TGTGCCAGCAGTCGGCCGGGGAAAGGGTCCTACGAGCAGTACTTC.

The CDR3: CASIPSGRVPYEQYF. CDR3 coding DNA: TGTGCCAGCATCCCCAGCGGGAGGGTTCCCTACGAGCAGTACTTC. The chain uses TRBV7-9 and TRBJ2-7; 10 nucleotides line up with TRBD2. Germline V lookup: CDR1 SEHNR, CDR2 FQNEAQ (reference sequence). The CDR3 runs to 15 residues. Trimming removed 7 bases from V and 2 bases from J; junction bases left unmatched: 8.

The V call is TRBV24-1, the J call TRBJ2-1; D remains ambiguous. The germline gives CDR1 KGHDR, CDR2 SFDVKD. V dropped 1 base and J dropped 7 bases, with 7 bases sitting between them. The CDR3 loop spans 13 amino acids. The CDR3 DNA reads TGTGCCACCAGTGATTTCCCCGGGAATGAGCAGTTCTTC. Translated, it gives CATSDFPGNEQFF.

The chain has TRBV5-4 and TRBJ1-5; 8 bases fit TRBD1. With 4 bases clipped from V and 4 bases from J, the junction kept 7 bases outside the gene matches. Germline V gene lookup returns CDR1 SGHNT and CDR2 YYREEE (reference sequence). CDR3 length: 15 residues. This chain's CDR3 is CASSPGTGTNQPQHF. Here the CDR3 DNA reads TGTGCCAGCAGCCCCGGGACAGGAACGAATCAGCCCCAGCATTTT.

This clone has just a few counts. The chain uses TRBV7-2 and TRBJ2-7; possibly TRBD1 for D (5 bases). CDR1 SGHTA and CDR2 FQGNSA come from the germline V gene. This CDR3 comprises 16 residues. Trimming cost V 0 bases and J 2 bases, with 14 bases left between them. Here the CDR3 DNA reads TGTGCCAGCAGCTTAGCAGGGGCTACCCCGACCTACGAGCAGTACTTC. It translates to CASSLAGATPTYEQYF. Looking up the rest from reference TRBV7-2 and TRBJ2-7 gives the full variable domain: GAGVSQSPSNKVTEKGKDVELRCDPISGHTALYWYRQSLGQGLEFLIYFQGNSAPDKSGLPSDRFSAERTGGSVSTLTIQRTQQEDSAVYLCASSLAGATPTYEQYFGPGTRLTVT.

This chain connects TRBV5-4 to TRBJ2-5; the D gene is possibly TRBD1 (5 bases). Between the trimmed V and J ends, which lost 4 bases and 9 bases, there was a span of 19 bases. The CDR3 has 14 residues. Germline V CDR1 and CDR2: SGHNT, YYREEE (reference sequence). The CDR3 bases are TGTGCCAGCAGCGACACGGGCCAGGGTAGGGCCCAGTACTTC. It yields the protein CASSDTGQGRAQYF.

This chain joins TRBV28 and TRBJ2-1; 8 positions agree with TRBD1. CDR3 length: 15 amino acids. Per the germline V gene, CDR1 is MDHEN and CDR2 is SYDVKM. After removal of 5 bases from V and 6 bases from J, the junction contained 9 bases not matched to a gene. CDR3 residues: CASSPAGTGTNEQFF. CDR3 nucleotides: TGTGCCAGCAGTCCAGCCGGGACAGGCACCAATGAGCAGTTCTTC. Variable domain in full (rest from reference TRBV28 and TRBJ2-1): DVKVTQSSRYLVKRTGEKVFLECVQDMDHENMFWYRQDPGLGLRLIYFSYDVKMKEKGDIPEGYSVSREKKERFSLILESASTNQTSMYLCASSPAGTGTNEQFFGPGTRLTVL.

The chain is built from TRBV11-2 and TRBJ2-7; TRBD1 matches at 9 bases. J gave up 4 bases and V 3 bases, and 4 bases lay outside the gene matches. This CDR3 region has 14 residues. The germline V gene encodes CDR1 SGHAT and CDR2 FQNNGV. CDR3 amino acids: CASSFRDRVYEQYF. CDR3 coding DNA: TGTGCCAGCAGCTTCCGGGACAGGGTTTACGAGCAGTACTTC.

The V gene is TRBV6-5, the J gene TRBJ1-3, with 7 bases fitting TRBD1. Trimming removed 0 bases from V and 0 bases from J; junction bases left unmatched: 2. This CDR3 contains 16 residues. Germline V gene lookup returns CDR1 MNHEY and CDR2 SVGAGI. Written as DNA, the CDR3 is TGTGCCAGCAGTTACTCTGGGACAGTCTCTGGAAACACCATATATTTT. Amino acids: CASSYSGTVSGNTIYF.

The chain couples TRBV11-1 to TRBJ2-7; 8 nucleotides agree with TRBD1. The CDR3 spans 12 residues. The trim removed 4 bases at V and 6 bases at J, leaving 2 bases unmatched. Germline assignment: CDR1 SGHAT and CDR2 FQDESV (reference sequence). CDR3 sequence reads: CASSWGTGEQYF. The CDR3 DNA sequence: TGTGCCAGCAGCTGGGGGACAGGCGAGCAGTACTTC.

The chain joins TRBV19 to TRBJ1-1, with a possible D match to TRBD1 (6 bases). V was pared by 11 bases and J by 5 bases, with 18 bases between. This CDR3 spans 13 amino acids. Germline CDR1 is LNHDA and CDR2 is SQIVND (reference sequence). The CDR3 bases are TGTGCCGTAAGCCCAGGGGATCGGACTGAAGCTTTCTTT. Protein: CAVSPGDRTEAFF.